The sequence of this T cell receptor (beta chain) was determined in a study of T-cell reconstitution after alpha-beta-depleted transplantation in children. Preparation of the TCRbeta library was carried out with unique molecular identifiers. One entry per CDR3 protein, called by TCRdb with MiXCR from the PCR reads. The sample consists of roughly 500,000 distinct CDR3 sequences, approximately 29% of them appearing once. Only a few counts were recorded for this clonotype. The CDR3 is made up of 15 amino acids. CDR1 is LNHNV, CDR2 YYDKDF, per germline (reference sequence). The J segment lost 5 bases and the V segment lost 1 base, leaving 5 bases of the junction unmatched.

The input for sequencing was PBMCs from the stem cell graft donor, taken from the stem cell graft. This rearrangement joins TRBV15 to TRBJ2-7, with 10 bases matching TRBD1. This TCR was sampled from a human donor who donated a stem cell graft to a child with aplastic anemia. For the CDR3, the DNA is TGTGCCACCAGCAGAGGACAGGGGGCATTGGACGAGCAGTACTTC. Encoded protein: CATSRGQGALDEQYF.